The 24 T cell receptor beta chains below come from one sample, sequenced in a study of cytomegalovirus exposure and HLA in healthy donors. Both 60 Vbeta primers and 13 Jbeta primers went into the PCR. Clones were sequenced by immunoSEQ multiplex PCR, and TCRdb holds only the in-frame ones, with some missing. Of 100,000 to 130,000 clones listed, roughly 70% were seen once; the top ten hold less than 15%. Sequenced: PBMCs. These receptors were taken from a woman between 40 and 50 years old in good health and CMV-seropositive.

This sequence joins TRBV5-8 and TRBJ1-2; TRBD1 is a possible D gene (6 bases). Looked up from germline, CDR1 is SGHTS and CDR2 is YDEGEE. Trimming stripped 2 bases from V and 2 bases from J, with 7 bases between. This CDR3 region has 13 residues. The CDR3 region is CASSFDRNYGYTF. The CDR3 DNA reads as TGTGCCAGCAGCTTCGACAGGAACTATGGCTACACCTTC.

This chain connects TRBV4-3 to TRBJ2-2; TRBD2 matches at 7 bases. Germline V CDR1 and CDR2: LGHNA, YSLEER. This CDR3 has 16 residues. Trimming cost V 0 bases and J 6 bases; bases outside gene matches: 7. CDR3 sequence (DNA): TGCGCCAGCAGCCAAGATCGACTAGCCGGGGCCGGGGAGCTGTTTTTT. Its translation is CASSQDRLAGAGELFF.

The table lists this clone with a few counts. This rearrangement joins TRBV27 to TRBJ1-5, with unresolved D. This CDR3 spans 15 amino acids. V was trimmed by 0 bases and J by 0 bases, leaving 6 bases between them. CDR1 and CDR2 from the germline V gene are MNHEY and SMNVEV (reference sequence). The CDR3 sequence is CASSLSYISNQPQHF. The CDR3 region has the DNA TGTGCCAGCAGTTTATCGTACATTAGCAATCAGCCCCAGCATTTT.

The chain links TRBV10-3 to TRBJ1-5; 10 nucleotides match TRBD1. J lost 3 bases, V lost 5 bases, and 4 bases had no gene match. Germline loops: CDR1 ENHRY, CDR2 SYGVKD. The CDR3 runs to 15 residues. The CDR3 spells CAISPTGGVNQPQHF. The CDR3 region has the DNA TGTGCCATCAGTCCGACAGGGGGCGTCAATCAGCCCCAGCATTTT.

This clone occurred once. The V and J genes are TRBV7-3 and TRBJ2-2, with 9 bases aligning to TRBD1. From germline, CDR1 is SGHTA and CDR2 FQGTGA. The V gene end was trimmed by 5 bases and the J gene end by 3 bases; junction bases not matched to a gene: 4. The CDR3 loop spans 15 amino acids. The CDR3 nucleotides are TGTGCCAGCAGCCCACAGGGGGCGCACACCGGGGAGCTGTTTTTT. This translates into CASSPQGAHTGELFF.

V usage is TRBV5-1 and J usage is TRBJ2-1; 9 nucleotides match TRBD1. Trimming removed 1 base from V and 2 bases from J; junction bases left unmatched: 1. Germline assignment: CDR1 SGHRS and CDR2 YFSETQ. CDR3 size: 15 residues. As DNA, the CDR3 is TGCGCCAGCAGCTTGACAGGGGGCGCCTACAATGAGCAGTTCTTC. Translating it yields CASSLTGGAYNEQFF.

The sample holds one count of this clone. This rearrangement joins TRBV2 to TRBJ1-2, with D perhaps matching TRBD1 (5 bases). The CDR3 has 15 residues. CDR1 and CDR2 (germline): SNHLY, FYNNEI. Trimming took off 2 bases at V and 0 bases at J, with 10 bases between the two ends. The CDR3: CASSEQGLANYGYTF. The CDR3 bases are TGTGCCAGCAGTGAACAGGGCTTAGCTAACTATGGCTACACCTTC.

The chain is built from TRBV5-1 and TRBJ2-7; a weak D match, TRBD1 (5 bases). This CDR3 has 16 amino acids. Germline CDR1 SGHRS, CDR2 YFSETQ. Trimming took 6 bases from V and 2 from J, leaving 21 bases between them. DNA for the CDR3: TGCGCCAGCACCCCCTTAGGTAGGGGCGGTCCCTACGAGCAGTACTTC. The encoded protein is CASTPLGRGGPYEQYF. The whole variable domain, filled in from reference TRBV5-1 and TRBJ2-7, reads KAGVTQTPRYLIKTRGQQVTLSCSPISGHRSVSWYQQTPGQGLQFLFEYFSETQRNKGNFPGRFSGRQFSNSRSEMNVSTLELGDSALYLCASTPLGRGGPYEQYFGPGTRLTVT.

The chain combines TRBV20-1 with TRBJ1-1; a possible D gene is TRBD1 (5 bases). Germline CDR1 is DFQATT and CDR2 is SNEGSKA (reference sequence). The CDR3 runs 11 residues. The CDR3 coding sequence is TGCAGAGCGGGGCTGAACACTGAAGCTTTCTTT. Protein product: CRAGLNTEAFF.

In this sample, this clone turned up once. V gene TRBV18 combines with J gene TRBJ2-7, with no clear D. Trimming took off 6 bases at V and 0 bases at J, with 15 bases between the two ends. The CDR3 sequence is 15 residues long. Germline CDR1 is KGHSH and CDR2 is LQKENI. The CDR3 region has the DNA TGTGCCAGCTCGCCGAACAACGTGATCTCCTACGAGCAGTACTTC. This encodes CASSPNNVISYEQYF. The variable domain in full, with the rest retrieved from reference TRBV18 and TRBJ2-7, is NAGVMQNPRHLVRRRGQEARLRCSPMKGHSHVYWYRQLPEEGLKFMVYLQKENIIDESGMPKERFSAEFPKEGPSILRIQQVVRGDSAAYFCASSPNNVISYEQYFGPGTRLTVT.

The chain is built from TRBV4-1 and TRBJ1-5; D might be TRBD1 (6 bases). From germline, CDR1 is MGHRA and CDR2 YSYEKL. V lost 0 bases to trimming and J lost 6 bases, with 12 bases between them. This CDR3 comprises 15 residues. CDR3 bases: TGCGCCAGCAGCCAAGATAGAACAGGGTTTCAGCCCCAGCATTTT. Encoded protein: CASSQDRTGFQPQHF.

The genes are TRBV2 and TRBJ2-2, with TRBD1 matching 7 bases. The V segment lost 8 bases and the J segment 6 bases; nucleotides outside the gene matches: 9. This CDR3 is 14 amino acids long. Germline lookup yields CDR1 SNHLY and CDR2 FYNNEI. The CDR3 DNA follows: TGTGCCAGCTGTACCTACAGGGGCGCCGGGGAGCTGTTTTTT. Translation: CASCTYRGAGELFF.

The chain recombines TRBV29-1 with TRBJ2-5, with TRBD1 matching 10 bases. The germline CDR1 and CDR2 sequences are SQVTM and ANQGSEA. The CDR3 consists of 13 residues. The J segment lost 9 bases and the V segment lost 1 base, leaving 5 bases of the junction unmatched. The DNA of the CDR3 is TGCAGCGTTGAAGTGGGACAGGGGATAGCCCAGTACTTC. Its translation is CSVEVGQGIAQYF.

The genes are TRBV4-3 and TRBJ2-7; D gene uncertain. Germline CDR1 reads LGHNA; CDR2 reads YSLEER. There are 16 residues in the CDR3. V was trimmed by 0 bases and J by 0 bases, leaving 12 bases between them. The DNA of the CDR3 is TGCGCCAGCAGCCAAGATGTTGGCGGAAGCTCCTACGAGCAGTACTTC. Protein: CASSQDVGGSSYEQYF.

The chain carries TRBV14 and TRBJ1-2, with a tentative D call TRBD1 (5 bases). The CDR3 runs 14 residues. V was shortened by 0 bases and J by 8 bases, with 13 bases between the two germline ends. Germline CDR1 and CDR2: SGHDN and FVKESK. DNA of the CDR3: TGTGCCAGCAGCCAAGAAGAAAGGGGCCGGGGCTACACCTTC. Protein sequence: CASSQEERGRGYTF. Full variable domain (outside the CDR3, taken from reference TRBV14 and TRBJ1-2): EAGVTQFPSHSVIEKGQTVTLRCDPISGHDNLYWYRRVMGKEIKFLLHFVKESKQDESGMPNNRFLAERTGGTYSTLKVQPAELEDSGVYFCASSQEERGRGYTFGSGTRLTVV.

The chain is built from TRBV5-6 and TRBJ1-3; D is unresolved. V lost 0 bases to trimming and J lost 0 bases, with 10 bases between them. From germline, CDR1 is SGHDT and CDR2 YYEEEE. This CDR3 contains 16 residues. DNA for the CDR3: TGTGCCAGCAGCTTGGGAGGGCCTCGCTCTGGAAACACCATATATTTT. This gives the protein CASSLGGPRSGNTIYF.

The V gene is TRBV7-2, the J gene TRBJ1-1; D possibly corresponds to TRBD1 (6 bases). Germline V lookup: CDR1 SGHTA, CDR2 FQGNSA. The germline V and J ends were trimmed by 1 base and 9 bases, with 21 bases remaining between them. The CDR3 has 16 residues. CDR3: CASSLEGEMLWDQAFF. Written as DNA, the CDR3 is TGTGCCAGCAGCTTAGAGGGGGAGATGCTCTGGGATCAAGCTTTCTTT.

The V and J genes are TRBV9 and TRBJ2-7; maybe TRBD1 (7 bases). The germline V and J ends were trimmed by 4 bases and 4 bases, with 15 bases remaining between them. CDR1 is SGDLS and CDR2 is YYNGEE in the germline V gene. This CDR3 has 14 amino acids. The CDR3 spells CASSSQTGRYEQYF. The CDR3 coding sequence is TGTGCCAGCAGCTCTCAGACAGGGAGGTACGAGCAGTACTTC. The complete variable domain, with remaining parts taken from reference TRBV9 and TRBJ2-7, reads DSGVTQTPKHLITATGQRVTLRCSPRSGDLSVYWYQQSLDQGLQFLIQYYNGEERAKGNILERFSAQQFPDLHSELNLSSLELGDSALYFCASSSQTGRYEQYFGPGTRLTVT.

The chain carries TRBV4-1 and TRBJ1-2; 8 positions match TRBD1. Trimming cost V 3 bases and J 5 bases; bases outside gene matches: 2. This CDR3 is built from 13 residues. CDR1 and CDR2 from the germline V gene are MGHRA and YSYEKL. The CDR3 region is CASSQDRVYGYTF. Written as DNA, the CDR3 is TGCGCCAGCAGCCAGGACAGGGTGTATGGCTACACCTTC.

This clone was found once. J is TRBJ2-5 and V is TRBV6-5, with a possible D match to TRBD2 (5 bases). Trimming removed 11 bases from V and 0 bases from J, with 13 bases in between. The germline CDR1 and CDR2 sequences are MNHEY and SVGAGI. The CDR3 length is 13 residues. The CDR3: CASRRVNQETQYF. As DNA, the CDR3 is TGTGCCTCCAGGCGGGTGAACCAAGAGACCCAGTACTTC.

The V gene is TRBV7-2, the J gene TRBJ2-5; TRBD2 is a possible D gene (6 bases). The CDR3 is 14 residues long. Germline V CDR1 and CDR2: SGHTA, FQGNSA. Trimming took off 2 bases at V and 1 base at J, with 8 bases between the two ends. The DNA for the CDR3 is TGTGCCAGCAGCTTACAAGCGGGCCAAGAGACCCAGTACTTC. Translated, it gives CASSLQAGQETQYF.

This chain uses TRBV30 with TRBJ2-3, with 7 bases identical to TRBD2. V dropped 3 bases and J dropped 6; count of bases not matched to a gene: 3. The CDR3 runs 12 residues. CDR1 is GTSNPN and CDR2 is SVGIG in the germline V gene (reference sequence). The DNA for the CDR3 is TGTGCCTGGAGGCTGGGGGGGGATACGCAGTATTTT. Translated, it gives CAWRLGGDTQYF.

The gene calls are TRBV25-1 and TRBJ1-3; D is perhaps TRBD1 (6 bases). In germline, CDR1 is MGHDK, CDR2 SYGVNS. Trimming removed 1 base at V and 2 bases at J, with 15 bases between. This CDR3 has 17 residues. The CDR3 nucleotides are TGTGCCAGCAGTGAATGGACGCAGGGGAAAGCTGGAAACACCATATATTTT. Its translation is CASSEWTQGKAGNTIYF.

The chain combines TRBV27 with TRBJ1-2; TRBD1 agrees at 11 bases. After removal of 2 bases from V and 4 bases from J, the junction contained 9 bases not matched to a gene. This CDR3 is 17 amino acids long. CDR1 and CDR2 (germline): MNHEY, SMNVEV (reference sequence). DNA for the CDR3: TGTGCCAGCAGTTTAGAGGGGACAGGGGGTAGTAGCTATGGCTACACCTTC. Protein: CASSLEGTGGSSYGYTF.